The 18 T cell receptor beta chains listed next were all sequenced from one sample in a study of post-analysis software for immune sequencing data. Study-level results: In patients, about 5 TRBV segments were more frequent than in controls, with TRBV5-6, TRBV5-1 and TRBV20-1 among them.

No antigens are known for them. Libraries were made from TCR beta cDNA, and they carried unique molecular identifiers. TCRdb itself ran the PCR reads through MiXCR, one entry per CDR3 protein. The data contain fewer than 900,000 distinct CDR3 sequences, roughly 46% of them singletons. Sequencing was carried out using blood. The receptors shown here come from a girl aged 10 to 17 with multiple sclerosis.

The gene calls are TRBV20-1 and TRBJ2-7; TRBD1 matches at 7 bases. This CDR3 region has 14 residues. Losses at the gene ends were 5 bases for V and 2 bases for J; bases not matched to a gene: 9. Per the germline V gene, CDR1 is DFQATT and CDR2 is SNEGSKA (reference sequence). CDR3 in amino acids: CSAPYTGTAYEQYF. The CDR3 DNA sequence: TGCAGTGCTCCCTATACCGGGACAGCCTACGAGCAGTACTTC.

The genes are TRBV7-9 and TRBJ2-7; 10 positions agree with TRBD2. This CDR3 is built from 15 residues. Germline CDR1 reads SEHNR; CDR2 reads FQNEAQ (reference sequence). With 5 bases clipped from V and 1 base from J, the junction kept 5 bases outside the gene matches. This CDR3 reads CASSVSSGSSYEQYF. The CDR3 DNA is TGTGCCAGCAGCGTTTCTAGCGGGAGTTCCTACGAGCAGTACTTC.

This clonotype was recorded a few times. The chain uses TRBV10-1 and TRBJ2-7; 8 bases align to TRBD2. With V trimmed by 5 bases and J by 3 bases, 3 bases remained unmatched. CDR1 and CDR2 (germline): WNHNN, SYGVQD (reference sequence). CDR3 length: 13 amino acids. CDR3 region: CASSLTSDYEQYF. The CDR3 DNA follows: TGCGCCAGCAGTTTGACTAGCGACTACGAGCAGTACTTC.

This chain connects TRBV10-2 to TRBJ2-1, with 8 bases lining up with TRBD2. Trimming took 5 bases from V and 8 from J; bases not matched to a gene: 11. This CDR3 spans 15 amino acids. CDR1 WSHSY and CDR2 SAAADI come from the germline V gene. CDR3 sequence (DNA): TGCGCCAGCAGTCGAGCGGGAGAGGTGGTGGATGAGCAGTTCTTC. Translated: CASSRAGEVVDEQFF.

The chain combines TRBV27 with TRBJ2-2; D gene uncertain. The V gene's germline CDR1 is MNHEY and CDR2 SMNVEV (reference sequence). The V end was cut by 11 bases, the J end by 0 bases, with 13 bases between. This CDR3 is 14 amino acids long. The CDR3 loop reads CAGNWLANTGELFF. CDR3 nucleotides: TGTGCCGGCAACTGGCTAGCGAACACCGGGGAGCTGTTTTTT.

This clonotype was picked up a small number of times. CDR3 protein: CSARLRAGAYNEQFF. The CDR3 DNA follows: TGCAGTGCTAGGCTCAGGGCGGGAGCCTACAATGAGCAGTTCTTC. The J gene is TRBJ2-1, the V gene TRBV20-1, with 7 bases matching TRBD2. The CDR3 is 15 amino acids. Unmatched junction bases numbered 7, after V lost 3 bases and J lost 2 bases. The germline CDR1 and CDR2 sequences are DFQATT and SNEGSKA (reference sequence).

The V call is TRBV6-6, the J call TRBJ1-1; D is unresolved. This CDR3 comprises 17 residues. The germline gives CDR1 MNHNY, CDR2 SVGAGI (reference sequence). V was pared by 0 bases and J by 1 base, with 15 bases between. CDR3 coding DNA: TGTGCCAGCAGTTACTCCCTCTCGCGGACGGCGAACACTGAAGCTTTCTTT. Its protein product is CASSYSLSRTANTEAFF.

Comments on this clonotype: One end of the junction does not line up with germline, which may come from a read error. This chain links TRBV12-3 or TRBV12-4 with TRBJ2-5; the D is unclear. The CDR3 covers 13 residues. The CDR3 region is CAGSFGHWETQYF. CDR3 bases: TGTGCCGGCAGTTTTGGGCACTGGGAGACCCAGTACTTC.

The chain couples TRBV15 to TRBJ1-1; maybe TRBD1 (5 bases). The germline V and J ends were trimmed by 1 base and 8 bases, with 14 bases remaining between them. This CDR3 has 14 amino acids. Germline CDR1 LNHNV, CDR2 YYDKDF (reference sequence). In DNA, the CDR3 is TGTGCCACCAGCAGAGTCCAGGGATCCCCGGAAGCTTTCTTT. Protein product: CATSRVQGSPEAFF.

This clonotype was counted many times. The CDR3: CASSQEEYSYEQYF. As DNA, the CDR3 is TGCGCCAGCAGCCAAGAAGAGTACTCCTACGAGCAGTACTTC. The V call is TRBV4-1, the J call TRBJ2-7; D ambiguous. The V end lost 0 bases, the J end lost 0 bases, and 6 bases lay between the germline ends. Germline V gene data show CDR1 as MGHRA and CDR2 as YSYEKL. The CDR3 length is 14 residues.

The V call is TRBV29-1, the J call TRBJ1-2; TRBD1 matches at 10 bases. Looked up from germline, CDR1 is SQVTM and CDR2 is ANQGSEA. Trimming removed 7 bases from V and 5 bases from J; junction bases left unmatched: 10. There are 14 residues in the CDR3. CDR3 nucleotide sequence: TGCAGCGCTCTTGGACAGGGGGAGTTGTATGGCTACACCTTC. Its translation: CSALGQGELYGYTF.

This clonotype was seen only a few times. This chain links TRBV24-1 with TRBJ2-7; TRBD1 matches 9 bases. This CDR3 is built from 14 residues. Germline CDR1 and CDR2: KGHDR and SFDVKD. J gave up 2 bases and V 3 bases, and 1 base lay outside the gene matches. CDR3 sequence reads: CATSDTGGPYEQYF. The CDR3 DNA is TGTGCCACCAGTGATACAGGGGGCCCCTACGAGCAGTACTTC.

The rearrangement uses TRBV11-2 and TRBJ2-5, with D perhaps TRBD2 (5 bases). The CDR3 has 13 residues. CDR1 is SGHAT, CDR2 FQNNGV, per germline. Trimming pared 2 bases from V and 7 bases from J, leaving 11 bases between. CDR3 protein: CASSLSLEGTQYF. The CDR3 DNA is TGTGCCAGCAGCTTAAGTCTTGAGGGGACCCAGTACTTC.

There are a few counts of this clonotype. The chain links TRBV11-1 to TRBJ1-1; D may be TRBD1 (5 bases). Trimming took 1 base from V and 5 from J, leaving 11 bases between them. The CDR3 runs to 14 residues. Germline V gene sequence: CDR1 SGHAT, CDR2 FQDESV (reference sequence). The CDR3, as DNA: TGTGCCAGCAGCTTAGTGCCTCAGGGTACTGAAGCTTTCTTT. Protein: CASSLVPQGTEAFF.

V is TRBV5-4 and J is TRBJ1-1, with D uncertain. In germline, CDR1 is SGHNT, CDR2 YYREEE (reference sequence). Deletions cut 1 base from V and 8 bases from J, with 9 bases between. CDR3 length: 12 amino acids. The CDR3 reads CASSLPKMEAFF. The CDR3, as DNA: TGTGCCAGCAGCTTGCCCAAGATGGAAGCTTTCTTT.

The chain links TRBV29-1 to TRBJ2-2, with D possibly matching TRBD1 (6 bases). Germline assignment: CDR1 SQVTM and CDR2 ANQGSEA. This CDR3 has 13 amino acids. Trimming pared 4 bases from V and 4 bases from J, leaving 10 bases between. The CDR3 DNA reads as TGCAGCGTTGCCGGACAGACCACCGGGGAGCTGTTTTTT. Its protein is CSVAGQTTGELFF.

This chain joins TRBV29-1 and TRBJ2-1; TRBD2 matches 10 bases. The DNA end is more similar to TRBJ2-7, so the J call may be wrong. The CDR3 has 15 amino acids. The germline gives CDR1 SQVTM, CDR2 ANQGSEA. The CDR3 region is CSVDGLAVDYNEQYF. The DNA of the CDR3 is TGCAGCGTTGACGGACTAGCGGTCGACTACAATGAGCAGTACTTC.

The V gene is TRBV11-2, the J gene TRBJ2-1; 13 bases fit TRBD2. Germline CDR1 SGHAT, CDR2 FQNNGV. This CDR3 comprises 17 residues. V trimming: 5 bases; J trimming: 8 bases; junction bases outside the gene matches: 12. DNA of the CDR3: TGTGCCAGCAGCCCTCAACCGGGACTAGCGGGAAGGGATGAGCAGTTCTTC. Amino acids: CASSPQPGLAGRDEQFF.